The rows below give T cell receptor beta chains drawn from one sample of a study of Ad26.COV2.S vaccination and SARS-CoV-2 variants. Clones were sequenced by immunoSEQ multiplex PCR, and TCRdb holds only the in-frame ones, with some missing. The sample consists of a few hundred thousand clones, about 83% of them appearing once. The material was peripheral blood, obtained in a trial of Ad26.COV2.S vaccine versus placebo. These receptors all stem from a person aged 18-60 years who received the Ad26.COV2.S COVID-19 vaccine or a placebo. Both conserved end residues are part of each CDR3. Each record gives: CDR3 DNA, CDR3 protein, clone size, D gene, CDR3 length, V gene, J gene. The D gene is left open where the match is weak. A clone size is listed for some rows: how often the clone was seen (once, few, many), or a class if it is expanded.

TGCAGCGTTGGTTTCAAACTAGCTATATACAATGAGCAGTTCTTC	CSVGFKLAIYNEQFF	.	.	15	TRBV29-1	TRBJ2-1
TGTGCCAGCAGCCAAATTAGCGGGGGGGCGTATGAGCAGTACTTC	CASSQISGGAYEQYF	.	TRBD2	15	TRBV4-2	TRBJ2-7
TGTGCCAGCAGCTTGGCCAACAGGGGCCGCACTGAAGCTTTCTTT	CASSLANRGRTEAFF	once	TRBD1	15	TRBV5-4	TRBJ1-1
TGTGCCAGCAGTGAAACAGGGGAGGATGGTGAGCAGTTCTTC	CASSETGEDGEQFF	.	.	14	TRBV6-1	TRBJ2-1
TGTGCCAGCAGTCCCCGGTCGAAGCGAGCTTTCTTT	CASSPRSKRAFF	.	.	12	TRBV6-5	TRBJ1-1
TGTGCCAGTAGTTTCGGGACAGGGGGTGCCTACGAGCAGTACTTC	CASSFGTGGAYEQYF	.	TRBD1	15	TRBV19	TRBJ2-7
TGTGCCAGCAGTCCCGACAGGGTAATGAACACTGAAGCTTTCTTT	CASSPDRVMNTEAFF	.	TRBD1	15	TRBV6-5	TRBJ1-1
TGCGCCAGCAGCTTGCAGGGCGCTGAAGCTTTCTTT	CASSLQGAEAFF	.	.	12	TRBV5-1	TRBJ1-1
TGCGCCAGCAGCCAAGGGGGACTAGCGGGGTCCGGGGAGCTGTTTTTT	CASSQGGLAGSGELFF	.	TRBD2	16	TRBV4-3	TRBJ2-2
TGTGCCAGCAGCTTGGCGGGGATAAACACTGAAGCTTTCTTT	CASSLAGINTEAFF	few	.	14	TRBV5-4	TRBJ1-1
TGTGCCAGTAGTTTCACAGGGGGCGAGGACTCCAATTCACCCCTCCACTTT	CASSFTGGEDSNSPLHF	once	TRBD1	17	TRBV19	TRBJ1-6
TGTGCCACCAGTGGAGCGGACAGACCCTACAATGAGCAGTTCTTC	CATSGADRPYNEQFF	.	.	15	TRBV24-1	TRBJ2-1
TGTGCCAGCAGCTCCGGACTAGCGGGATACGGTGAGCAGTTCTTC	CASSSGLAGYGEQFF	.	TRBD2	15	TRBV11-1	TRBJ2-1
TGTGCCAGCACTCTGTGGGACGGAGACTTCTATGGCTACACCTTC	CASTLWDGDFYGYTF	few	.	15	TRBV3-1/TRBV3-2	TRBJ1-2
TGTGCCACCAGCCGGAGACAACAGACTAACTATGGCTACACCTTC	CATSRRQQTNYGYTF	.	.	15	TRBV15	TRBJ1-2
TGTGCCAGCAGTGCACAGGGAACTAATGAAAAACTGTTTTTT	CASSAQGTNEKLFF	few	.	14	TRBV2	TRBJ1-4
TGTGCCAGCAGTACCTTCATGAAGGGGCTAACTGAAGCTTTCTTT	CASSTFMKGLTEAFF	once	.	15	TRBV25-1	TRBJ1-1
TGTGCCAGCAGTTTAGGGCACTGGGGAGCTTTCTTT	CASSLGHWGAFF	once	.	12	TRBV12-3/TRBV12-4	TRBJ1-1
TGTGCCAGCAGCTTGGTAGCGGGAGGGCCCGCATCAATCAATGAGCAGTTCTTC	CASSLVAGGPASINEQFF	once	TRBD2	18	TRBV5-6	TRBJ2-1
TGTGCCAGCAGCTTAGACCCTGTAGGGGGTTCCGAGCAGTACTTC	CASSLDPVGGSEQYF	.	.	15	TRBV13	TRBJ2-7
TGTGCCAGCAGTTACTCCCGGAGGTCCGAGCAGTACTTC	CASSYSRRSEQYF	.	.	13	TRBV6-2/TRBV6-3	TRBJ2-7
TGTGCCTGGAGTGTATATGGGGGGAATTCACCCCTCCACTTT	CAWSVYGGNSPLHF	.	.	14	TRBV30	TRBJ1-6
TGTGCCACCAGCAGAGCACAGGCCTATGGCTACACCTTC	CATSRAQAYGYTF	.	.	13	TRBV15	TRBJ1-2
TGTGCCAGCAGCGTAGCTTTGGACAGCTCCTACAATGAGCAGTTCTTC	CASSVALDSSYNEQFF	.	.	16	TRBV9	TRBJ2-1
TGTGCCAGCAGCTCGGCAGTCACTTGGGACGAGCAGTACTTC	CASSSAVTWDEQYF	.	.	14	TRBV7-9	TRBJ2-7
TGCGCCAGCAGTGAGTCGGGACTGAGGGCTTTCTTT	CASSESGLRAFF	once	.	12	TRBV10-1	TRBJ1-1
TGTGCCAGCTCACCAATCGGGGGGCAGAGGTGGGTGGCCGAGCAGTACTTC	CASSPIGGQRWVAEQYF	.	.	17	TRBV18	TRBJ2-7
TGCGCCAGCAGCGCCCGGACTAGCGGGAGTTCGAGGGAGCAGTACTTC	CASSARTSGSSREQYF	.	TRBD2	16	TRBV5-1	TRBJ2-7
TGTGCCAGCAGACCTGACAACTACGAGCAGTACTTC	CASRPDNYEQYF	.	.	12	TRBV6-2/TRBV6-3	TRBJ2-7
TGTGCCAGCAGCTTAGCATGGTCCAGTGAGCAGTTCTTC	CASSLAWSSEQFF	.	.	13	TRBV11-2	TRBJ2-1
TGCGCCAGCAGTCACGGCGTTGGCAATCAGCCCCAGCATTTT	CASSHGVGNQPQHF	once	.	14	TRBV23-1	TRBJ1-5
TGTGCCGCGGGAGAGGGCAGGGGGCTTTCACCCCTCCACTTT	CAAGEGRGLSPLHF	.	TRBD1	14	TRBV28	TRBJ1-6
TGTGCCAGCAGTGTGGAGGTCAGCTCCTACAATGAGCAGTTCTTC	CASSVEVSSYNEQFF	.	.	15	TRBV6-4	TRBJ2-1
TGTGCCAGCAGCTCCGGGACAGGACCCTACAATGAGCAGTTCTTC	CASSSGTGPYNEQFF	.	TRBD1	15	TRBV7-9	TRBJ2-1
TGTGCCAGCAGGGAGAGGACAGGGCCGATGGGGACCCAGTACTTC	CASRERTGPMGTQYF	once	TRBD1	15	TRBV27	TRBJ2-5
TGCGCCAGCAGCCCCTGGGACTTCCAACGCGGGGATGAGCAGTTCTTC	CASSPWDFQRGDEQFF	.	.	16	TRBV5-1	TRBJ2-1
TGCGCCAGCAGCCAACCGGACAGGGTCGGAGGTGGCTACACCTTC	CASSQPDRVGGGYTF	.	TRBD1	15	TRBV4-1	TRBJ1-2
TGCGCCAGCAGTGAGACTAGCGGGAACTACGAGCAGTACTTC	CASSETSGNYEQYF	.	TRBD2	14	TRBV10-2	TRBJ2-7
TGCGCCAGCAGTGAGTCAGGGACCGGGTCCTACGAGCAGTACTTC	CASSESGTGSYEQYF	.	.	15	TRBV10-1	TRBJ2-7
TGTGCCAGCAGGACCCATGTGGGAGCTGAAGCTTTCTTT	CASRTHVGAEAFF	.	.	13	TRBV7-2	TRBJ1-1